The rows below give T cell receptor beta chains drawn from one sample of a study of T cells in Graves' hyperthyroidism and ophthalmopathy. TCRdb itself ran the multiplex PCR reads through MiXCR, one entry per CDR3 protein. The repertoire holds approximately 610,000 distinct CDR3 sequences, roughly 15% seen once, with 3.5% to 4.5% in the top ten. Sample: blood. The receptors here all came from a woman aged 40 to 55 with Graves' ophthalmopathy. Each CDR3 is given with its conserved first and last residue.

j_gene | len | v_gene | CDR3aa
TRBJ2-7 | 12 | TRBV20-1 | CSARREYSEQYF
TRBJ2-7 | 14 | TRBV2 | CASRGGSGINEQYF
TRBJ2-7 | 12 | TRBV10-3 | CAIGTSSYEQYF
TRBJ2-5 | 18 | TRBV11-2 | CATRTGTSGNRDQETQYF
TRBJ1-5 | 14 | TRBV6-5 | CASSYRDSIQPQHF
TRBJ2-2 | 16 | TRBV11-2 | CASSLGGRANTGELFF
TRBJ1-5 | 15 | TRBV30 | CAWTSSGLLNQPQHF
TRBJ2-5 | 13 | TRBV11-3 | CASRSAGEETQYF
TRBJ1-2 | 13 | TRBV12-3/TRBV12-4 | CASRRTGGDGYTF
TRBJ1-1 | 13 | TRBV5-1 | CASSPGASTEAFF
TRBJ1-5 | 16 | TRBV7-8 | CASSSRVGTGVQPQHF
TRBJ2-7 | 12 | TRBV20-1 | CSAKARFYEQYF
TRBJ2-5 | 16 | TRBV7-2 | CASSLGVGSAWETQYF
TRBJ1-1 | 11 | TRBV10-3 | CAISEASEAFF
TRBJ1-1 | 13 | TRBV6-5 | CASSSLPQTEAFF
TRBJ1-5 | 14 | TRBV3-1 | CASSRQGENLPQHF
TRBJ2-5 | 18 | TRBV25-1 | CASSGQGLGTGGEETQYF
TRBJ1-1 | 14 | TRBV3-1 | CASSEDSVNTEAFF
TRBJ2-5 | 16 | TRBV7-9 | CASSLALLADKETQYF
TRBJ2-7 | 14 | TRBV24-1 | CATSDSGTAYEQYF
TRBJ2-5 | 13 | TRBV13 | CASLRTGQEAQYF
TRBJ2-3 | 15 | TRBV6-2/TRBV6-3 | CASRYSFAGADTQYF
TRBJ2-7 | 15 | TRBV28 | CASSRTGTGVAEQYF
TRBJ1-1 | 13 | TRBV29-1 | CSVSQGGTTEAFF
TRBJ2-4 | 14 | TRBV5-1 | CASSLLQGGSIQYF
TRBJ2-2 | 15 | TRBV2 | CASRKGLTNVGELFF
TRBJ2-7 | 13 | TRBV28 | CASSPRLGYEQYF
TRBJ1-1 | 14 | TRBV6-2/TRBV6-3 | CASSYPPLNTEAFF
TRBJ2-5 | 14 | TRBV12-3/TRBV12-4 | CASSGDRAQETQYF
TRBJ1-1 | 13 | TRBV30 | CAWSVSSNTEAFF
TRBJ1-2 | 16 | TRBV12-3/TRBV12-4 | CASSFHRDIYIYGYTF
TRBJ2-5 | 15 | TRBV27 | CASSAPQGGVETQYF
TRBJ1-1 | 14 | TRBV12-3/TRBV12-4 | CASRKTDPNTEAFF
TRBJ2-7 | 16 | TRBV7-8 | CASSPLPGRLTYEQYF
TRBJ1-2 | 12 | TRBV30 | CTWSVTGVGYTF
TRBJ1-2 | 12 | TRBV12-3/TRBV12-4 | CASGNYNYGYTF
TRBJ1-2 | 13 | TRBV12-5 | CASGVWGTLCYTF
TRBJ2-5 | 12 | TRBV16 | CASKRGEETQYF
TRBJ2-5 | 15 | TRBV9 | CASSVGSGRLETQYF
TRBJ2-7 | 13 | TRBV6-2/TRBV6-3 | CASSQTQSYEQYF
TRBJ1-5 | 14 | TRBV5-1 | CASSLVGESEPQHF
TRBJ2-7 | 12 | TRBV10-3 | CAISDSTYEQYF
TRBJ2-7 | 13 | TRBV4-1 | CASSQVQGSEQYF
TRBJ1-1 | 13 | TRBV3-1 | CASSQAANTEAFF
TRBJ2-3 | 15 | TRBV24-1 | CATSTDRGSTDTQYF
TRBJ2-5 | 14 | TRBV7-2 | CASSLGATQETQYF
TRBJ2-5 | 15 | TRBV7-3 | CASSPSGQGYETQYF
TRBJ2-7 | 13 | TRBV7-2 | CASSSTSGNEQYF
TRBJ2-7 | 13 | TRBV19 | CARKGTGTHEQYF
TRBJ1-3 | 15 | TRBV2 | CASRATGGVGNTIYF
TRBJ2-7 | 15 | TRBV7-8 | CASSPLSGRAYEQYF
TRBJ2-5 | 13 | TRBV20-1 | CSATYRVQETQYF
TRBJ2-7 | 15 | TRBV7-9 | CASSAGTPASYEQYF
TRBJ2-1 | 17 | TRBV6-5 | CASSYGSKGQESNEQFF
TRBJ1-5 | 15 | TRBV27 | CASSSGGAGNQPQHF
TRBJ2-7 | 14 | TRBV6-5 | CASSYGQGTREQYF
TRBJ2-4 | 16 | TRBV6-2/TRBV6-3 | CASSYKREGAKNIQYF
TRBJ1-1 | 12 | TRBV19 | CASSIDDRVPFF